Shown below are 9 T cell receptor beta chains from a single sample sequenced in a study of cytomegalovirus exposure and HLA in healthy donors. In the PCR, 60 Vbeta and 13 Jbeta primers were used. Assay: immunoSEQ multiplex PCR; the TCRdb copy retains only in-frame clones and omits some. The sample carries around 60,000 clones, around 75% recorded once. The specimen was PBMCs. The receptor set was obtained from a man aged 50-59 years in good health and CMV-seropositive.

The rearrangement joins TRBV6-5 to TRBJ2-1, with TRBD1 as a possible D gene (5 bases). Germline lookup yields CDR1 MNHEY and CDR2 SVGAGI. This CDR3 is built from 15 residues. The V end was cut by 6 bases, the J end by 0 bases, with 12 bases between. The CDR3 loop reads CASSKDRFSYNEQFF. The CDR3 bases are TGTGCCAGCAGCAAAGACAGATTCTCCTACAATGAGCAGTTCTTC.

CDR3 sequence (DNA): TGTGCCACCCGGACAGACGTCTCCTATAATTCACCCCTCCACTTT. As protein: CATRTDVSYNSPLHF. This chain joins TRBV19 and TRBJ1-6; weak D call: TRBD1 (6 bases). The CDR3 runs to 15 residues. V was clipped by 10 bases and J by 0 bases, with 13 bases between them. CDR1 LNHDA and CDR2 SQIVND come from the germline V gene (reference sequence).

With respect to this clone: The junction does not match germline at one end; this may be a read error. The gene calls are TRBV7-9 and TRBJ2-5, with TRBD1 matching 11 bases. The germline V gene encodes CDR1 SEHNR and CDR2 FQNEAQ (reference sequence). This CDR3 has 18 amino acids. CDR3 loop: CASSLAYSGTGGQETQYF. In DNA form, the CDR3 reads TGTGCCAGCAGCCTAGCCTACTCCGGGACAGGGGGCCAAGAGACCCAGTACTTC. Using reference TRBV7-9 and TRBJ2-5 for the parts outside the CDR3, the full variable domain is DTGVSQNPRHKITKRGQNVTFRCDPISEHNRLYWYRQTLGQGPEFLTYFQNEAQLEKSRLLSDRFSAERPKGSFSTLEIQRTEQGDSAMYLCASSLAYSGTGGQETQYFGPGTRLLVL.

This clone was detected a few times. J is TRBJ1-1 and V is TRBV11-1, with TRBD1 as a possible D gene (5 bases). Germline CDR1 SGHAT, CDR2 FQDESV (reference sequence). V lost 7 bases and J 7 bases, leaving 19 bases between the germline ends. The CDR3 is 14 residues long. For the CDR3, the DNA is TGTGCCAGCATCCAATGGGGCCCCTCCAATGAAGCTTTCTTT. This sequence encodes CASIQWGPSNEAFF.

The rearrangement links TRBV7-3 to TRBJ2-5; D might be TRBD2 (7 bases). Trimming shortened V by 2 bases and J by 3 bases, and 16 bases separated the two germline ends. Germline values: CDR1 SGHTA, CDR2 FQGTGA. There are 16 residues in the CDR3. CDR3 amino acids: CASSLGPAGQEETQYF. CDR3 nucleotides: TGTGCCAGCAGCTTAGGCCCAGCGGGACAAGAAGAGACCCAGTACTTC.

V is TRBV7-2 and J is TRBJ2-1; D is perhaps TRBD2 (6 bases). The V end lost 7 bases, the J end lost 2 bases, and 15 bases lay between the germline ends. The CDR3 runs 15 residues. CDR1 is SGHTA and CDR2 is FQGNSA in the germline V gene. The chain's CDR3 is CASTSGGGTYNEQFF. The DNA for the CDR3 is TGTGCCAGCACCTCTGGTGGGGGGACCTACAATGAGCAGTTCTTC.

The V and J genes are TRBV5-1 and TRBJ2-7; 11 nucleotides match TRBD1. V was clipped by 0 bases and J by 5 bases; unmatched bases: 7. In germline, CDR1 is SGHRS, CDR2 YFSETQ. This CDR3 is built from 16 residues. The CDR3 nucleotides are TGCGCCAGCAGCTTGGGGGGGACAGGGGGTCATAACGAGCAGTACTTC. It specifies CASSLGGTGGHNEQYF.

The V gene is TRBV5-6, the J gene TRBJ2-4; TRBD1 is a possible D gene (6 bases). This CDR3 has 15 amino acids. Germline V gene data show CDR1 as SGHDT and CDR2 as YYEEEE. Trimming removed 2 bases at V and 1 base at J, with 10 bases between. The CDR3 DNA is TGTGCCAGCAGCTTAAGGGGGTACGCCAAAAACATTCAGTACTTC. Amino acid sequence: CASSLRGYAKNIQYF.

This chain uses TRBV5-4 with TRBJ2-1; TRBD2 matches 8 bases. This CDR3 has 15 amino acids. The germline V gene has CDR1 SGHNT and CDR2 YYREEE (reference sequence). The V and J ends lost 0 bases and 6 bases, in that order; junction bases with no gene match: 5. The CDR3: CASSLGGTSFNEQFF. The CDR3, as DNA: TGTGCCAGCAGCTTGGGTGGGACTAGTTTCAATGAGCAGTTCTTC. Looking up the rest from reference TRBV5-4 and TRBJ2-1 gives the full variable domain: ETGVTQSPTHLIKTRGQQVTLRCSSQSGHNTVSWYQQALGQGPQFIFQYYREEENGRGNFPPRFSGLQFPNYSSELNVNALELDDSALYLCASSLGGTSFNEQFFGPGTRLTVL.